Each of the 11 T cell receptor beta chains below was sequenced from the same sample in a study of metastatic and nonmetastatic thyroid tumors. From the PCR reads, TCRdb re-called clones with MiXCR. This table holds over 10,000 clones, 9% to 14% found once. Patients were all untreated before their thyroid surgery. The sequencing sample was made of blood. The receptor source for this set is a female donor with papillary thyroid cancer or a benign thyroid nodule (not recorded which). Some clones in this sample may be carry-over from other donors' samples.

This clone was seen repeatedly, ten times or more. V usage is TRBV3-1 and J usage is TRBJ2-5; tentatively, D is TRBD2 (5 bases). Germline V CDR1 and CDR2: LGHDT, YNNKEL (reference sequence). V was shortened by 0 bases and J by 6 bases, with 8 bases between the two germline ends. The CDR3 has 13 amino acids. For the CDR3, the DNA is TGTGCCAGCAGCCAAGATCCTAGCAAGACCCAGTACTTC. Amino acid sequence: CASSQDPSKTQYF.

This chain uses TRBV20-1 with TRBJ2-2, with a weak D call TRBD2 (6 bases). Deletions cut 0 bases from V and 1 base from J, with 9 bases between. The CDR3 is made up of 15 amino acids. CDR1 and CDR2 from the germline V gene are DFQATT and SNEGSKA (reference sequence). The CDR3 reads CSARESRENTGELFF. The DNA of the CDR3 is TGCAGTGCTAGAGAATCGCGGGAGAACACCGGGGAGCTGTTTTTT.

Ten or more counts support this clone. This chain joins TRBV25-1 and TRBJ1-5; a possible D gene is TRBD1 (5 bases). The V gene's germline CDR1 is MGHDK and CDR2 SYGVNS. The CDR3 totals 16 residues. The V end was cut by 4 bases, the J end by 1 base, with 14 bases between. The CDR3 region is CASSAPGGDSNQPQHF. CDR3 bases: TGTGCCAGCAGTGCTCCCGGGGGGGACAGCAATCAGCCCCAGCATTTT.

This clone qualifies as large. The chain carries TRBV6-2 or TRBV6-3 and TRBJ2-1, with D possibly TRBD1 on 5 matching bases. V lost 6 bases and J 10 bases, leaving 13 bases between the germline ends. The length of the CDR3 is 12 residues. CDR1 MNHEY and CDR2 SVGEGT come from the germline V gene. CDR3 coding DNA: TGTGCCAGCAGAGCAGGGTCCGGGGAGCAGTTCTTC. Translation gives CASRAGSGEQFF.

This clone was seen many times. The chain employs TRBV5-6 and TRBJ2-3; either TRBD1 or TRBD2 may supply D (6 bases each). Trimming pared 3 bases from V and 5 bases from J, leaving 22 bases between. The CDR3 consists of 17 residues. Germline CDR1 reads SGHDT; CDR2 reads YYEEEE. CDR3 residues: CASSSTIVGAGGDTQYF. The CDR3 nucleotides are TGTGCCAGCAGCTCGACAATAGTGGGGGCCGGGGGAGATACGCAGTATTTT.

This clone ranks as medium-sized. The rearrangement joins TRBV7-2 to TRBJ1-2; a weak D match, TRBD1 (6 bases). V lost 5 bases and J 5 bases, leaving 9 bases between the germline ends. The CDR3 extends over 12 amino acids. CDR1 and CDR2 from the germline V gene are SGHTA and FQGNSA. CDR3: CASSPQGYGYTF. The DNA of the CDR3 is TGTGCCAGCAGCCCCCAGGGGTATGGCTACACCTTC.

In its sample, this clone ranks as medium-sized (0.01 to 0.1%). DNA for the CDR3: TGTGCCAGCACCCCAGGGCTAGCGGACACAGATACGCAGTATTTT. Its translation is CASTPGLADTDTQYF. The rearrangement links TRBV6-2 or TRBV6-3 to TRBJ2-3, with TRBD2 identical over 7 bases. The J segment lost 2 bases and the V segment lost 7 bases, leaving 9 bases of the junction unmatched. Germline CDR1 is MNHEY and CDR2 is SVGEGT. The CDR3 is 15 residues long.

This clone showed up many times. This rearrangement joins TRBV30 to TRBJ1-2, with D tentatively TRBD1 (6 bases). V gave up 3 bases and J gave up 5 bases, with 25 bases separating them. CDR3 size: 17 residues. In germline, CDR1 is GTSNPN, CDR2 SVGIG (reference sequence). CDR3 amino acids: CAWSRAHDKGVWYGYTF. CDR3 DNA sequence: TGTGCCTGGAGCCGGGCCCACGACAAGGGGGTCTGGTATGGCTACACCTTC.

This chain connects TRBV11-2 to TRBJ2-1, with TRBD2 matching over 7 bases. CDR3 length: 18 residues. The germline V gene encodes CDR1 SGHAT and CDR2 FQNNGV. V dropped 1 base and J dropped 4; count of bases not matched to a gene: 13. The CDR3 loop reads CASSLVSSSGGEYNEQFF. The CDR3 DNA reads TGTGCCAGCAGCTTAGTATCTTCCTCGGGAGGAGAGTACAATGAGCAGTTCTTC.

This clone was recorded a few times. The rearrangement links TRBV5-5 to TRBJ2-1; 9 bases agree with TRBD2. CDR1 SGHKS and CDR2 YYEKEE come from the germline V gene (reference sequence). The CDR3 is 14 residues long. V was pared by 4 bases and J by 6 bases, with 5 bases of the junction left unmatched. The DNA of the CDR3 is TGTGCCAGCAGCGTCCGGCGGGGGGGCAATGAGCAGTTCTTC. Protein product: CASSVRRGGNEQFF. The entire variable domain, with the rest obtained from reference TRBV5-5 and TRBJ2-1, is as follows: DAGVTQSPTHLIKTRGQQVTLRCSPISGHKSVSWYQQVLGQGPQFIFQYYEKEERGRGNFPDRFSARQFPNYSSELNVNALLLGDSALYLCASSVRRGGNEQFFGPGTRLTVL.

This clone was detected many times. The CDR3 is CASNRGRRNQYF. Written as DNA, the CDR3 is TGTGCCAGCAATCGGGGTAGACGCAACCAGTACTTC. The rearrangement uses TRBV28 and TRBJ2-5; D may be TRBD2 (5 bases). The CDR3 is 12 amino acids. Germline CDR1 and CDR2: MDHEN and SYDVKM. The V gene lost 7 bases and the J gene lost 10 bases, with 16 bases spanning the gap.